The 12 T cell receptor beta chains reported below all come from one sample, sequenced in a study of T-cell memory formation after mild COVID-19. Using its own MiXCR run on the 5' RACE reads, TCRdb lists one record per CDR3 protein. The sample holds about 240,000 distinct CDR3 sequences, 8% to 10% seen once. Sequenced material: PBMCs or a T cell subset sorted from them (not recorded which). The receptors stem from a man in his late teens or twenties who had mild COVID-19 (a few samples of this study predate the infection). Cell type and time point are not known.

This sequence joins TRBV11-2 and TRBJ2-4; 11 positions match TRBD1. The CDR3 has 16 residues. Per germline, CDR1 SGHAT and CDR2 FQNNGV. V dropped 3 bases and J dropped 6; count of bases not matched to a gene: 7. CDR3 protein: CASSFARGQGGNIQYF. CDR3 coding DNA: TGTGCCAGCAGCTTTGCCAGGGGACAGGGGGGAAACATTCAGTACTTC.

The CDR3 spells CASRQDANYGYTF. The CDR3 DNA reads TGTGCCAGCAGACAGGATGCTAACTATGGCTACACCTTC. The chain links TRBV27 to TRBJ1-2; D possibly corresponds to TRBD1 (5 bases). Trimming removed 6 bases at V and 0 bases at J, with 8 bases between. This CDR3 spans 13 amino acids. CDR1 is MNHEY and CDR2 is SMNVEV in the germline V gene (reference sequence).

This rearrangement joins TRBV5-1 to TRBJ2-6, with unresolved D. The CDR3 sequence is 17 residues long. Trimming took 1 base from V and 2 from J, leaving 13 bases between them. Germline CDR1 SGHRS, CDR2 YFSETQ. The CDR3 sequence: CASSLMTRGTGANVLTF. The CDR3 region has the DNA TGCGCCAGCAGCTTGATGACGCGTGGGACTGGGGCCAACGTCCTGACTTTC.

The rearrangement uses TRBV20-1 and TRBJ2-1; D is unresolved. The CDR3 loop spans 13 amino acids. V dropped 4 bases and J dropped 1 base, with 8 bases sitting between them. CDR1 and CDR2 from the germline V gene are DFQATT and SNEGSKA (reference sequence). CDR3 in amino acids: CSANSPSYNEQFF. CDR3 bases: TGCAGTGCTAACAGTCCGTCCTACAATGAGCAGTTCTTC.

The chain employs TRBV6-6 and TRBJ1-2, with a possible D match to TRBD1 (5 bases). The CDR3 totals 14 residues. The ends were cut back, 5 bases at V and 4 bases at J, with 14 bases in the middle. Germline CDR1 and CDR2: MNHNY and SVGAGI (reference sequence). The chain's CDR3 is CASSKATGPYGYTF. The CDR3 nucleotides are TGTGCCAGCAGTAAAGCTACAGGCCCCTATGGCTACACCTTC.

A few counts support this clonotype. This chain uses TRBV4-1 with TRBJ2-3; 9 nucleotides agree with TRBD2. V trimming: 0 bases; J trimming: 1 base; junction bases outside the gene matches: 5. The CDR3 contains 17 residues. Germline V gives CDR1 MGHRA, CDR2 YSYEKL. The CDR3 spells CASSQEWASGGTDTQYF. The CDR3 DNA follows: TGCGCCAGCAGCCAAGAATGGGCTAGCGGGGGCACAGATACGCAGTATTTT.

The chain recombines TRBV18 with TRBJ2-7, with TRBD1 matching 10 bases. Looked up from germline, CDR1 is KGHSH and CDR2 is LQKENI. After removal of 8 bases from V and 2 bases from J, the junction contained 6 bases not matched to a gene. The CDR3 is 14 residues long. CDR3: CASRQGARPYEQYF. The CDR3 DNA is TGTGCCAGCCGACAGGGGGCACGACCCTACGAGCAGTACTTC.

This sequence joins TRBV5-4 and TRBJ2-2, with 7 positions matching TRBD2. Trimming at V came to 3 bases and at J to 6 bases, leaving 8 bases not matched to a gene. The germline V gene encodes CDR1 SGHNT and CDR2 YYREEE (reference sequence). CDR3 length: 15 residues. Written as DNA, the CDR3 is TGTGCCAGCAGCTCCCGACTAGCCCCAGCCGGGGAGCTGTTTTTT. The encoded protein is CASSSRLAPAGELFF. The full variable domain, in which reference TRBV5-4 and TRBJ2-2 provide the parts outside the CDR3, is ETGVTQSPTHLIKTRGQQVTLRCSSQSGHNTVSWYQQALGQGPQFIFQYYREEENGRGNFPPRFSGLQFPNYSSELNVNALELDDSALYLCASSSRLAPAGELFFGEGSRLTVL.

The sample holds many counts of this clonotype. The rearrangement links TRBV5-1 to TRBJ2-3; TRBD1 or TRBD2 may be the D gene (5 bases each). The CDR3 extends over 14 amino acids. Trimming removed 4 bases at V and 2 bases at J, with 11 bases between. Germline V gene sequence: CDR1 SGHRS, CDR2 YFSETQ. Written as DNA, the CDR3 is TGCGCCAGCAGCAAACAGGAGGTCACAGATACGCAGTATTTT. Protein product: CASSKQEVTDTQYF.

This clonotype was seen a few times. This rearrangement joins TRBV5-6 to TRBJ2-2; D call uncertain. V was cut by 4 bases and J by 7 bases, with 14 bases left in between. The CDR3 covers 14 residues. Germline V gene sequence: CDR1 SGHDT, CDR2 YYEEEE. The DNA of the CDR3 is TGTGCCAGCAGCCCCGGGCCTCAAGACGGGGAGCTGTTTTTT. It yields the protein CASSPGPQDGELFF.

This clonotype was observed at least ten times. The chain couples TRBV5-1 to TRBJ1-3, with unresolved D. Trimming took off 5 bases at V and 7 bases at J, with 13 bases between the two ends. Germline CDR1 and CDR2: SGHRS and YFSETQ. The length of the CDR3 is 13 residues. CDR3 sequence reads: CASRTEPVNTIYF. DNA for the CDR3: TGCGCCAGCAGGACGGAGCCGGTGAACACCATATATTTT.

V usage is TRBV20-1 and J usage is TRBJ1-2, with TRBD1 identical over 8 bases. Germline V lookup: CDR1 DFQATT, CDR2 SNEGSKA (reference sequence). The J segment lost 4 bases and the V segment lost 3 bases, leaving 4 bases of the junction unmatched. The CDR3 sequence is 13 residues long. CDR3: CSARSTGVYGYTF. The CDR3 DNA reads TGCAGTGCTAGGTCGACAGGGGTCTATGGCTACACCTTC.